These 24 T cell receptor beta chains originate from one sample sequenced in a study of shared clonotypes between healthy human individuals. The repertoire was sequenced with immunoSEQ multiplex PCR; TCRdb's copy has only in-frame clones and lacks some. The data contain roughly 1.5 million clones, 98% of them seen just once; the ten biggest clones take up less than 0.55%. The sample was naive CD4+ T cells sorted from blood. The subset was: CD45RA+ positively selected. The receptors shown here come from a man aged 25-40 years in good health.

The V gene is TRBV11-2, the J gene TRBJ2-7; 8 bases map to TRBD2. Germline CDR1 and CDR2: SGHAT and FQNNGV. The CDR3 totals 18 residues. Trimming cost V 1 base and J 0 bases; bases outside gene matches: 11. CDR3 region: CASSLAGGARTGSYEQYF. The CDR3 region has the DNA TGTGCCAGCAGCTTAGCCGGGGGGGCCCGGACTGGCTCCTACGAGCAGTACTTC.

The V and J genes are TRBV12-5 and TRBJ1-1; D call uncertain. The germline V gene encodes CDR1 LGHNT and CDR2 FRNRAP. CDR3 length: 13 amino acids. The ends were cut back, 0 bases at V and 8 bases at J, with 10 bases in the middle. The CDR3 DNA sequence: TGTGCTAGTGGTTTGGTGGGAACCCCCGAAGCTTTCTTT. It is translated as CASGLVGTPEAFF.

The gene calls are TRBV10-1 and TRBJ2-4; D is undetermined. Trimming stripped 2 bases from V and 0 bases from J, with 11 bases between. Germline CDR1 and CDR2: WNHNN and SYGVQD (reference sequence). CDR3 length: 16 amino acids. The CDR3 nucleotides read TGCGCCAGCAGTGAGGCCAGCTCCTTAGCCAAAAACATTCAGTACTTC. Translated: CASSEASSLAKNIQYF.

V usage is TRBV2 and J usage is TRBJ2-7; 11 positions agree with TRBD1. The ends lost 6 bases at V and 4 bases at J; junction bases unmatched: 5. This CDR3 comprises 14 residues. CDR1 and CDR2 (germline): SNHLY, FYNNEI. CDR3 coding DNA: TGTGCCAGCAGGTTGGACAGGGGGCCATACGAGCAGTACTTC. Translation gives CASRLDRGPYEQYF.

The chain couples TRBV7-2 to TRBJ2-7; no clear D gene. The CDR3 is made up of 13 amino acids. Germline V gene data show CDR1 as SGHTA and CDR2 as FQGNSA. Trimming left V 1 base short and J 2 bases short, with 6 bases between. As DNA, the CDR3 is TGTGCCAGCAGCTTAGTATTCGCCTACGAGCAGTACTTC. It translates to CASSLVFAYEQYF.

The chain employs TRBV7-7 and TRBJ2-7; perhaps TRBD2 as D (6 bases). CDR1 SSHAT and CDR2 FNYEAQ come from the germline V gene (reference sequence). The CDR3 spans 14 residues. The CDR3 loop is CASGRPGASYEQYF. The DNA of the CDR3 is TGTGCTAGCGGCCGCCCGGGTGCCTCCTACGAGCAGTACTTC.

The chain has TRBV19 and TRBJ2-7; no clear D. This CDR3 contains 16 residues. Trimming removed 6 bases from V and 0 bases from J, with 18 bases in between. Germline values: CDR1 LNHDA, CDR2 SQIVND (reference sequence). CDR3 sequence: CASSLVAALSSYEQYF. For the CDR3, the DNA is TGTGCCAGTAGCTTAGTTGCAGCGCTGAGCTCCTACGAGCAGTACTTC.

The chain employs TRBV11-2 and TRBJ2-7, with a weak D call TRBD1 (5 bases). The germline V and J ends were trimmed by 1 base and 2 bases, with 12 bases remaining between them. In germline, CDR1 is SGHAT, CDR2 FQNNGV. The CDR3 is made up of 15 amino acids. As DNA, the CDR3 is TGTGCCAGCAGCTTAGGACAGATGGGGACCTACGAGCAGTACTTC. This translates into CASSLGQMGTYEQYF.

The chain recombines TRBV7-3 with TRBJ2-7; no firm D call. V lost 2 bases and J lost 5, with 16 bases in between. Germline V gene lookup returns CDR1 SGHTA and CDR2 FQGTGA. This CDR3 is 15 amino acids long. This chain's CDR3 is CASSLGSALVNEQYF. The CDR3, as DNA: TGTGCCAGCAGCTTAGGTAGTGCATTGGTCAACGAGCAGTACTTC.

In its sample, this clone was seen once. V usage is TRBV5-1 and J usage is TRBJ2-3, with 7 bases fitting TRBD1. V lost 2 bases and J lost 4; bases outside the gene matches: 7. CDR1 is SGHRS and CDR2 is YFSETQ in the germline V gene. This CDR3 comprises 15 residues. The CDR3 loop reads CASSFQGVAPDTQYF. CDR3 coding DNA: TGCGCCAGCAGCTTTCAGGGGGTTGCCCCAGATACGCAGTATTTT.

This chain uses TRBV19 with TRBJ2-1, with TRBD1 matching 9 bases. The CDR3 is made up of 16 amino acids. V gave up 4 bases and J gave up 4 bases; unmatched junction bases: 8. Germline-derived CDR1 and CDR2 are LNHDA and SQIVND (reference sequence). DNA for the CDR3: TGTGCCAGTAGTACCTTACAGGGGGCTATTTACAATGAGCAGTTCTTC. Amino acid sequence: CASSTLQGAIYNEQFF.

The chain couples TRBV2 to TRBJ1-5; TRBD1 matches 7 bases. The germline CDR1 and CDR2 sequences are SNHLY and FYNNEI. The trim removed 1 base at V and 6 bases at J, leaving 6 bases unmatched. CDR3 length: 15 amino acids. The CDR3 is CASSEGYRGRQPQHF. CDR3 DNA sequence: TGTGCCAGCAGTGAAGGGTACAGGGGACGTCAGCCCCAGCATTTT.

V usage is TRBV9 and J usage is TRBJ1-1; D not certain. The length of the CDR3 is 15 residues. Germline assignment: CDR1 SGDLS and CDR2 YYNGEE. V lost 0 bases and J 0 bases, leaving 9 bases between the germline ends. CDR3 DNA: TGTGCCAGCAGCGTAGTCGCCGCTTTGAACACTGAAGCTTTCTTT. Protein sequence: CASSVVAALNTEAFF.

This chain joins TRBV9 and TRBJ2-2; D might be TRBD1 (6 bases). The CDR3 loop spans 15 amino acids. From germline, CDR1 is SGDLS and CDR2 YYNGEE. V was shortened by 4 bases and J by 0 bases, with 10 bases between the two germline ends. Written as DNA, the CDR3 is TGTGCCAGCAGCTCTTGGACAGCGAACACCGGGGAGCTGTTTTTT. It codes for CASSSWTANTGELFF.

The table lists this clone with a count of one. The V and J genes are TRBV5-1 and TRBJ2-7; 10 bases line up with TRBD2. V dropped 4 bases and J dropped 5; count of bases not matched to a gene: 18. Germline CDR1 is SGHRS and CDR2 is YFSETQ. This CDR3 has 18 amino acids. CDR3 loop: CASSSDDSGRSPTNEQYF. CDR3 sequence (DNA): TGCGCCAGCAGCAGCGACGATAGCGGGAGGTCCCCAACTAACGAGCAGTACTTC.

The chain has TRBV19 and TRBJ2-7; 9 nucleotides line up with TRBD2. CDR3 length equals 16 residues. Losses at the gene ends were 4 bases for V and 7 bases for J; bases not matched to a gene: 14. CDR1 and CDR2 (germline): LNHDA, SQIVND (reference sequence). CDR3: CASSRVGAGGPGEQYF. The CDR3 bases are TGTGCCAGTAGTAGAGTAGGCGCGGGAGGGCCGGGTGAGCAGTACTTC.

The chain links TRBV7-2 to TRBJ2-1, with D possibly matching TRBD1 (6 bases). Germline CDR1 is SGHTA and CDR2 is FQGNSA. V gave up 5 bases and J gave up 5 bases, with 10 bases separating them. This CDR3 region has 13 residues. CDR3 DNA sequence: TGTGCCAGCAGCACACAGGGAAACAATGAGCAGTTCTTC. Amino acid sequence: CASSTQGNNEQFF.

The V call is TRBV7-6, the J call TRBJ2-5, with 10 bases that match TRBD2. Trimming took 0 bases from V and 4 from J; bases not matched to a gene: 2. The length of the CDR3 is 15 residues. CDR1 SGHVS and CDR2 FNYEAQ come from the germline V gene. Written as DNA, the CDR3 is TGTGCCAGCAGCTTAGCTAGCGGGAGGAGAGAGACCCAGTACTTC. Translating it yields CASSLASGRRETQYF.

As concerns this clone: The sample contains more than one DNA sequence encoding this CDR3. The chain uses TRBV29-1 and TRBJ2-2; no reliable D call. The length of the CDR3 is 14 residues. Germline V gene data show CDR1 as SQVTM and CDR2 as ANQGSEA. V lost 2 bases and J 1 base, leaving 8 bases between the germline ends. In DNA form, the CDR3 reads TGCAGCGTTGAACCCCGACTGAACACCGGGGAGCTGTTTTTT. Translation: CSVEPRLNTGELFF.

This chain links TRBV4-3 with TRBJ1-2, with TRBD1 as a possible D gene (5 bases). CDR1 and CDR2 (germline): LGHNA, YSLEER. Trimming removed 6 bases from V and 7 bases from J, with 21 bases in between. The CDR3 has 15 residues. CDR3 amino acids: CASSSRGSLGAGYTF. The CDR3, as DNA: TGCGCCAGCAGTTCCCGGGGCAGCCTCGGCGCTGGCTACACCTTC.

The rearrangement uses TRBV7-2 and TRBJ2-1; D not resolved. The CDR3 contains 11 residues. Trimming cost V 5 bases and J 5 bases, with 4 bases left between them. CDR1 and CDR2 (germline): SGHTA, FQGNSA. CDR3 DNA: TGTGCCAGCAGCCGAAACAATGAGCAGTTCTTC. It specifies CASSRNNEQFF.

The chain links TRBV7-2 to TRBJ1-4; D possibly corresponds to TRBD1 (6 bases). Germline CDR1 is SGHTA and CDR2 is FQGNSA. This CDR3 is 15 amino acids long. The germline V and J ends were trimmed by 5 bases and 7 bases, with 17 bases remaining between them. CDR3 region: CASSVSGGRLEKLFF. CDR3 in DNA: TGTGCCAGCAGCGTGTCTGGGGGGCGCCTTGAAAAACTGTTTTTT.

V gene TRBV15 combines with J gene TRBJ1-5, with D hard to call. The CDR3 consists of 13 residues. Germline assignment: CDR1 LNHNV and CDR2 YYDKDF (reference sequence). Deletions cut 3 bases from V and 8 bases from J, with 11 bases between. CDR3: CATSRHSSEPQHF. The CDR3 DNA sequence: TGTGCCACCAGCAGGCACTCCTCGGAGCCCCAGCATTTT.

This clone is a singleton in its sample. This CDR3 is also generated by other DNA sequences in the sample. The chain combines TRBV6-1 with TRBJ2-7, with 11 bases matching TRBD1. The J segment lost 5 bases and the V segment lost 6 bases, leaving 0 bases of the junction unmatched. CDR3 length: 12 residues. CDR1 MNHNS and CDR2 SASEGT come from the germline V gene. CDR3 coding DNA: TGTGCCAGCAGGGACAGGGGGCACGAGCAGTACTTC. Translating it yields CASRDRGHEQYF.